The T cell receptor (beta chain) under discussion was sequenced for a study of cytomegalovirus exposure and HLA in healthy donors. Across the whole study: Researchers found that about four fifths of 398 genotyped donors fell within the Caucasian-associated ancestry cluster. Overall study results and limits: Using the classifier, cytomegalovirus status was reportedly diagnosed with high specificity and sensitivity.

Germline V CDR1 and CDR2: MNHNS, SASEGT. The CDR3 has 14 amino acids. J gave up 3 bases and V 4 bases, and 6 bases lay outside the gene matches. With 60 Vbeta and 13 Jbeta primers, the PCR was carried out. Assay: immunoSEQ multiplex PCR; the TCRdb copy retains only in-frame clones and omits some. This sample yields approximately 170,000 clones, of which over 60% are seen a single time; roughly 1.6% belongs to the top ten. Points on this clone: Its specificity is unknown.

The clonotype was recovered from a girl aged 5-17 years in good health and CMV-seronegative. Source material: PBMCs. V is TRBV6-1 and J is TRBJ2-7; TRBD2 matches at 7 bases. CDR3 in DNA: TGTGCCAGCAGTGGATCCGGGACTAACTACGAGCAGTACTTC. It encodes CASSGSGTNYEQYF.